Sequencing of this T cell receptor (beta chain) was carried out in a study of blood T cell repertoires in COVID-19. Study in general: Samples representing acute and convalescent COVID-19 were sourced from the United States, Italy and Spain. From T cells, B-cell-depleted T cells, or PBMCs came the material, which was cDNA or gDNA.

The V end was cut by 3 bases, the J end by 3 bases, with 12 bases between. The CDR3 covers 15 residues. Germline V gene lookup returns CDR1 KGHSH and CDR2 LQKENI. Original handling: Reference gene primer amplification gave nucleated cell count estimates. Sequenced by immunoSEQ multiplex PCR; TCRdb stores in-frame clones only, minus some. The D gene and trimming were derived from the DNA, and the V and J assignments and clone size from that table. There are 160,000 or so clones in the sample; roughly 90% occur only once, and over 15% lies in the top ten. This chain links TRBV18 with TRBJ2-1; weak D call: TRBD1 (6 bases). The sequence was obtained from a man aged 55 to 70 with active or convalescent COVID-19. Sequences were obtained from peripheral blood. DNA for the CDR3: TGTGCCAGCTCACCGGAAAACAGGGTCTACAATGAGCAGTTCTTC. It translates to CASSPENRVYNEQFF.